These T cell receptor beta chains were read from a single sample in a study of control samples from healthy donors and cancer patients. Measured with immunoSEQ multiplex PCR; TCRdb has only the in-frame clones, and not every one. The data hold a few hundred thousand clones, with more than 80% observed a single time. Sequenced input: PBMCs. These receptors were collected from a man between 35 and 55 years old with head and neck cancer. Each CDR3 is given with its conserved first and last residue.

v_call,j_call,cdr3_aa
TRBV9,TRBJ1-5,CASSALGDVNQPQHF
TRBV29-1,TRBJ1-3,CSVGTGAGNTIYF
TRBV9,TRBJ1-5,CASSVGGSESRPQHF
TRBV5-1,TRBJ2-1,CASSFGSSTYNEQFF
TRBV6-5,TRBJ1-3,CASSFETGSSGNTIYF
TRBV24-1,TRBJ2-7,CAIEGGAGYEQYF
TRBV5-6,TRBJ2-7,CASSLGPLYEQYF
TRBV10-3,TRBJ2-3,CAITRGQDTDTQYF
TRBV5-1,TRBJ2-3,CASSLGGGLTDTQYF
TRBV10-2,TRBJ2-7,CASNGQREGYEQYF
TRBV4-1,TRBJ1-5,CASSQAPQTGGSNQPQHF
TRBV2,TRBJ1-2,CASSQTGDPYGYTF
TRBV11-2,TRBJ2-7,CASSLSGDYEQYF
TRBV6-1,TRBJ2-5,CASSEDQETQYF
TRBV6-2/TRBV6-3,TRBJ2-5,CASSYSPPRQQETQYF
TRBV7-2,TRBJ1-6,CASRNEAGRWSPLHF
TRBV6-5,TRBJ2-5,CASSYTEDRWGETQYF
TRBV5-1,TRBJ2-7,CASSPDGGSSYEQYF
TRBV24-1,TRBJ2-5,CATSDWDGEETQYF
TRBV27,TRBJ2-1,CASGEGSYNEQFF
TRBV19,TRBJ2-3,CASSIWGSARDTDTQYF
TRBV10-3,TRBJ2-2,CAISEGRAGNTGELFF
TRBV27,TRBJ2-2,CASSLQGANTGELFF
TRBV2,TRBJ2-7,CASSLEGGRGAYEQYF
TRBV27,TRBJ1-5,CASSWGRNSNQPQHF